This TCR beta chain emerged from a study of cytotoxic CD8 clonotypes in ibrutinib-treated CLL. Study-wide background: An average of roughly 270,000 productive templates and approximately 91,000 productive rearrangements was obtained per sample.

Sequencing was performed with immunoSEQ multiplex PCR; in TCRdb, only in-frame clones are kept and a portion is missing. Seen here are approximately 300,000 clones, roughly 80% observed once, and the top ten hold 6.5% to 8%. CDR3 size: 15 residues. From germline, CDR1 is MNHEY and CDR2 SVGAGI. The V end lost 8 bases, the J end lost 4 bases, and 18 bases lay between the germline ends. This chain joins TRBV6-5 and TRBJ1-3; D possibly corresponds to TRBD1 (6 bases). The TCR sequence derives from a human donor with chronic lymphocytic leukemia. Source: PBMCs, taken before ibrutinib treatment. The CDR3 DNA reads TGTGCCAGCGGGCGCGCCGGGACAACGGGAAACACCATATATTTT. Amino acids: CASGRAGTTGNTIYF.